The 21 T cell receptor beta chains in this list originate from one sample, sequenced in a study of blood T cell repertoires in COVID-19. Assay: immunoSEQ multiplex PCR; the TCRdb copy retains only in-frame clones and omits some. The sample records fewer than 150,000 clones, about 88% being singletons. Material: peripheral blood. The receptors were gathered from a man aged 45 to 65 with active or convalescent COVID-19.

This clone was recorded only once. This rearrangement joins TRBV28 to TRBJ2-1, with 9 bases aligning to TRBD1. CDR1 is MDHEN, CDR2 SYDVKM, per germline. Unmatched junction bases numbered 7, after V lost 4 bases and J lost 9 bases. The CDR3 sequence is 14 residues long. The CDR3, as DNA: TGTGCCAGCAGTTCCCCGGGACAGGGAGGTGAGCAGTTCTTC. Its translation: CASSSPGQGGEQFF.

The gene calls are TRBV15 and TRBJ2-1; 13 positions match TRBD2. Germline CDR1 LNHNV, CDR2 YYDKDF (reference sequence). With 5 bases clipped from V and 5 bases from J, the junction kept 12 bases outside the gene matches. The CDR3 totals 18 residues. As DNA, the CDR3 is TGTGCCACCAGCCGTTGGACTAGCGGGAGATCTAGAGACAATGAGCAGTTCTTC. This codes for CATSRWTSGRSRDNEQFF.

Remarks on this clone: Distinct nucleotide sequences in the sample also encode this CDR3. In DNA form, the CDR3 reads TGCGCCAGCAGCTTGGGAGGGAACACTGAAGCTTTCTTT. Translation gives CASSLGGNTEAFF. This chain connects TRBV5-1 to TRBJ1-1, with D uncertain. CDR3 length: 13 amino acids. With 0 bases removed from V and 1 base from J, the gap between germline ends came to 4 bases. The germline CDR1 and CDR2 sequences are SGHRS and YFSETQ.

This clone was detected only once. The genes are TRBV28 and TRBJ1-5; tentatively, D is TRBD1 (6 bases). The CDR3 is 16 amino acids. V lost 5 bases, J lost 4 bases, and 18 bases lay in between. CDR1 is MDHEN, CDR2 SYDVKM, per germline. The CDR3 loop reads CASSRFRVRGNQPQHF. CDR3 nucleotides: TGTGCCAGCAGTCGTTTCCGGGTTAGGGGGAATCAGCCCCAGCATTTT.

The rearrangement links TRBV20-1 to TRBJ2-1, with D hard to call. CDR3 length equals 10 residues. Germline CDR1 reads DFQATT; CDR2 reads SNEGSKA (reference sequence). V lost 6 bases, J lost 9 bases, and 9 bases lay in between. CDR3 sequence (DNA): TGCAGTGCCCCTTTCTTTGAGCAGTTCTTC. Encoded protein: CSAPFFEQFF.

The chain combines TRBV2 with TRBJ1-3; the match to TRBD1 covers 12 bases. This CDR3 region has 15 residues. CDR1 and CDR2 (germline): SNHLY, FYNNEI. V shed 5 bases, J shed 4 bases, and the junction held 3 bases outside the gene matches. CDR3 nucleotide sequence: TGTGCCAGCAGTTGGGACAGGGGGCGCGGAAACACCATATATTTT. Its translation: CASSWDRGRGNTIYF.

Notes on this clone: One end of the junction is discordant with germline, which a read error may explain. The chain recombines TRBV7-7 with TRBJ2-5; D remains ambiguous. CDR3 length: 13 amino acids. Germline CDR1 and CDR2: SSHAT and FNYEAQ (reference sequence). CDR3 sequence reads: CASSFDSVETQYF. The CDR3 nucleotides are TGTGCTAGCAGCTTCGACTCCGTTGAGACCCAGTACTTC. Filled out from reference TRBV7-7 and TRBJ2-5, the complete variable domain reads GAGVSQSPRYKVTKRGQDVTLRCDPISSHATLYWYQQALGQGPEFLTYFNYEAQPDKSGLPSDRFSAERPEGSISTLTIQRTEQRDSAMYRCASSFDSVETQYFGPGTRLLVL.

The genes are TRBV19 and TRBJ1-1; a weak D match, TRBD1 (5 bases). The V end lost 7 bases, the J end lost 0 bases, and 15 bases lay between the germline ends. The CDR3 sequence is 15 residues long. CDR1 is LNHDA, CDR2 SQIVND, per germline (reference sequence). The CDR3 DNA sequence: TGTGCCAGTATCCGACAGCTTAATATGAACACTGAAGCTTTCTTT. It yields the protein CASIRQLNMNTEAFF.

This chain links TRBV3-1 (or the pseudogene TRBV3-2) with TRBJ1-5, with TRBD1 matching over 10 bases. The germline CDR1 and CDR2 sequences are LGHDT and YNNKEL (reference sequence). The V and J ends lost 3 bases and 5 bases, in that order; junction bases with no gene match: 7. The CDR3 extends over 16 amino acids. CDR3 sequence (DNA): TGTGCCAGCAGCCACTCCGGGACAGGGGTCGATCAGCCCCAGCATTTT. Translating gives CASSHSGTGVDQPQHF.

This rearrangement joins TRBV6-5 to TRBJ2-3; D call uncertain. CDR1 is MNHEY, CDR2 SVGAGI, per germline. Deletions cut 0 bases from V and 0 bases from J, with 7 bases between. This CDR3 spans 15 amino acids. CDR3 residues: CASSYSSGSTDTQYF. CDR3 nucleotides: TGTGCCAGCAGTTACTCGTCTGGCAGCACAGATACGCAGTATTTT.

The chain employs TRBV11-1 and TRBJ2-7, with unresolved D. The CDR3 sequence is 14 residues long. With 1 base removed from V and 1 base from J, the gap between germline ends came to 8 bases. Germline V CDR1 and CDR2: SGHAT, FQDESV (reference sequence). The CDR3, as DNA: TGTGCCAGCAGCTTAGGCGGCAAGTCCTACGAGCAGTACTTC. This sequence encodes CASSLGGKSYEQYF.

The chain recombines TRBV28 with TRBJ1-2; perhaps TRBD1 as D (6 bases). CDR3 length equals 14 residues. Germline V lookup: CDR1 MDHEN, CDR2 SYDVKM. Trimming left V 10 bases short and J 2 bases short, with 17 bases between. The CDR3 spells CATRGGGGNYGYTF. The CDR3, as DNA: TGTGCCACTAGGGGTGGGGGCGGCAACTATGGCTACACCTTC.

CDR3 loop: CASSSASGRTDTQYF. CDR3 DNA: TGTGCCAGCAGTTCGGCTAGCGGGAGGACAGATACGCAGTATTTT. The V gene is TRBV27, the J gene TRBJ2-3, with 11 bases that match TRBD2. Trimming cost V 4 bases and J 3 bases; bases outside gene matches: 3. CDR1 is MNHEY, CDR2 SMNVEV, per germline (reference sequence). The CDR3 contains 15 residues.

This clone has just one count. The rearrangement links TRBV27 to TRBJ1-2; TRBD1 might be the D (5 bases). The ends were cut back, 5 bases at V and 4 bases at J, with 17 bases in the middle. Germline V gives CDR1 MNHEY, CDR2 SMNVEV (reference sequence). The CDR3 spans 15 residues. The DNA for the CDR3 is TGTGCCAGCAGTGGGGCCGGGACTCCAGGCTATGGCTACACCTTC. It specifies CASSGAGTPGYGYTF.

The chain joins TRBV10-3 to TRBJ2-1; perhaps TRBD1 as D (6 bases). This CDR3 is built from 13 residues. Germline V CDR1 and CDR2: ENHRY, SYGVKD. The germline V and J ends were trimmed by 11 bases and 0 bases, with 11 bases remaining between them. This CDR3 reads CASRGGSYNEQFF. The CDR3 nucleotides are TGTGCCTCCAGGGGCGGCTCCTACAATGAGCAGTTCTTC.

The genes are TRBV19 and TRBJ2-6, with 7 bases identical to TRBD1. Per the germline V gene, CDR1 is LNHDA and CDR2 is SQIVND (reference sequence). Trimming cost V 4 bases and J 2 bases; bases outside gene matches: 5. The CDR3 loop spans 16 amino acids. Here the CDR3 DNA reads TGTGCCAGTAGTAGGACAGGTAAAACTGGGGCCAACGTCCTGACTTTC. The encoded protein is CASSRTGKTGANVLTF.

The chain couples TRBV28 to TRBJ2-1; maybe TRBD1 (5 bases). Germline-derived CDR1 and CDR2 are MDHEN and SYDVKM. The CDR3 loop spans 16 amino acids. The germline V and J ends were trimmed by 5 bases and 0 bases, with 14 bases remaining between them. CDR3 sequence (DNA): TGTGCCAGCAGTAATCAGGGCTCGAACTCCTACAATGAGCAGTTCTTC. Amino acid sequence: CASSNQGSNSYNEQFF.

The chain employs TRBV24-1 and TRBJ1-5, with 12 bases lining up with TRBD1. The V gene's germline CDR1 is KGHDR and CDR2 SFDVKD. Trimming took 4 bases from V and 6 from J; bases not matched to a gene: 6. This CDR3 has 16 residues. CDR3 DNA sequence: TGTGCCACCAGTGACCCGGGACAGGGGGCCTCTCAGCCCCAGCATTTT. Translation gives CATSDPGQGASQPQHF.

This rearrangement joins TRBV7-9 to TRBJ2-7; 7 bases agree with TRBD1. Germline trimming cut 11 bases from V and 6 bases from J; bases unmatched to any gene: 10. The germline V gene encodes CDR1 SEHNR and CDR2 FQNEAQ (reference sequence). The length of the CDR3 is 12 residues. The CDR3 is CASGQRLGEQYF. In DNA form, the CDR3 reads TGTGCCTCGGGACAGCGTCTCGGCGAGCAGTACTTC.

This chain links TRBV3-1 (or the pseudogene TRBV3-2) with TRBJ1-2; D may be TRBD1 (6 bases). Germline V CDR1 and CDR2: LGHDT, YNNKEL (reference sequence). The CDR3 spans 13 residues. With 4 bases removed from V and 8 bases from J, the gap between germline ends came to 14 bases. Here the CDR3 reads CASSPRDIKGYTF. DNA for the CDR3: TGTGCCAGCAGCCCGAGGGACATCAAAGGCTACACCTTC.

This chain links TRBV5-6 with TRBJ2-7; the match to TRBD2 covers 11 bases. CDR1 and CDR2 from the germline V gene are SGHDT and YYEEEE. This CDR3 has 18 residues. J was trimmed by 2 bases and V by 4 bases; bases with no gene match: 14. The CDR3, as DNA: TGTGCCAGCAGCCCCCGCCCCCTAACTAGCGGGAGTCCCTACGAGCAGTACTTC. This translates into CASSPRPLTSGSPYEQYF. The full variable domain, rest sourced from reference TRBV5-6 and TRBJ2-7, is DAGVTQSPTHLIKTRGQQVTLRCSPKSGHDTVSWYQQALGQGPQFIFQYYEEEERQRGNFPDRFSGHQFPNYSSELNVNALLLGDSALYLCASSPRPLTSGSPYEQYFGPGTRLTVT.